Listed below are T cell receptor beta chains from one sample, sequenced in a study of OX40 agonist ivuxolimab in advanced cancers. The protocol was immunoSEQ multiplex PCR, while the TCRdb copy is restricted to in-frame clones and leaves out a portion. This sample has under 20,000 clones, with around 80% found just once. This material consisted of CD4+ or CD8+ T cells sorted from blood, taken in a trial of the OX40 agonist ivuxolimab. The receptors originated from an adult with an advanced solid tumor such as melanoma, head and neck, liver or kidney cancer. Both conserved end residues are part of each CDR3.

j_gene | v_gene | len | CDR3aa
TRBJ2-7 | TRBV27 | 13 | CASSWTGSYEQYF
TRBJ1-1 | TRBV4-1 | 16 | CASSQGGGQLNTEAFF
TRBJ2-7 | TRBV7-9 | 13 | CASSSEQGYEQYF
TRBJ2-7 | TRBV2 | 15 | CASSDGGQGAYEQYF
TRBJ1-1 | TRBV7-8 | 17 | CASSRGMGLEMNTEAFF
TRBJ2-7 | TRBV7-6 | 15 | CASSLAPEEGDEQYF
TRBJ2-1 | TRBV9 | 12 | CASSAGQTEQFF
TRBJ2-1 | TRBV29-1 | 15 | CSVVLGTSGYNEQFF
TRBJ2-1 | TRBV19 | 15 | CASSFLADPYNEQFF
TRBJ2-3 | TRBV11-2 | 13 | CASSLGPTDTQYF
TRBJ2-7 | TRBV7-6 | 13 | CASSFNREQEQYF
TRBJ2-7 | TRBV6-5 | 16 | CASSYSMGTGLREQYF
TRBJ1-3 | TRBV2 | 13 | CASEDRAENTIYF
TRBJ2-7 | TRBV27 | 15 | CASSLEADSRVEQYF
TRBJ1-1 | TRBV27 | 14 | CASSLSSGNTEAFF
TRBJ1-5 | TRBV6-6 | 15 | CASSFGTGVGQPQHF
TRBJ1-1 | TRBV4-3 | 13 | CASSHTRSTEAFF
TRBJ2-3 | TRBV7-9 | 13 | CASSFPSTDTQYF
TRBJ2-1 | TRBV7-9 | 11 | CASGRHNEQFF
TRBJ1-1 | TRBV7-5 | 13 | CASSLSWNTEAFF
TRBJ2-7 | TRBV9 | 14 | CASSLAPSSYEQYF
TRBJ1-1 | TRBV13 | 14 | CASSSLGVMTEAFF
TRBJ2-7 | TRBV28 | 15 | CASSSPGTWSYEQYF
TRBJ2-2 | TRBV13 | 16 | CASSYRPGQGSGELFF
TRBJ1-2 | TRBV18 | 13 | CASSPGPNDGYTF
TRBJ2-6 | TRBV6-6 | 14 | CASSLIAGANVLTF
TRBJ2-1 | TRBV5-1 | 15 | CASSLVTGAYNEQFF
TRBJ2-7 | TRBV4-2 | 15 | CASSQGSGPSYEQYF
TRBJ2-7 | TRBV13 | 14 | CASSSPGGDYEQYF
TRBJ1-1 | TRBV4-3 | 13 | CASSQGPVAEAFF
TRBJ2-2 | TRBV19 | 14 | CASSYSWGTGELFF
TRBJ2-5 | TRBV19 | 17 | CASSIGEGIWGEETQYF
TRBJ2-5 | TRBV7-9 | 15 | CASSLRQGVQETQYF
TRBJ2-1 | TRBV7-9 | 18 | CASSAAGSGSSSYNEQFF
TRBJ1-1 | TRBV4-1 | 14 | CASSRRNMNTEAFF
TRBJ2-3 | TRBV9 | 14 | CASSVQGATDTQYF
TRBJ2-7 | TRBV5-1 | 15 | CASSSTSGSSYEQYF
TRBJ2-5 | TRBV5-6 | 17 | CASSLALAGGRQETQYF
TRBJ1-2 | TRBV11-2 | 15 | CASSLTLGGSYGYTF
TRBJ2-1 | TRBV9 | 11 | CASSANNEQFF
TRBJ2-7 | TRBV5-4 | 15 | CASSLGPGQRLEQYF
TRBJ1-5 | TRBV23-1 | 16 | CASSHPGGRGNQPQHF
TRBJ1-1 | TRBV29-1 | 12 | CSAPTLNTEAFF
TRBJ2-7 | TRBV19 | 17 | CASSIGASGSETYEQYF
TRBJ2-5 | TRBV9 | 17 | CASSGGRSGGPQETQYF
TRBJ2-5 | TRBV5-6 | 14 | CASSLYIIGWTQYF
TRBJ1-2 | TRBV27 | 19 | CASSPRQPRCVPLNYGYTF
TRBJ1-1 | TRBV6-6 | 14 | CATEGGVGNTEAFF
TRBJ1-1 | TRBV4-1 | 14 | CASSPPTGNTEAFF
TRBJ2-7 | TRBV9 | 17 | CASSVGGGLAGPYEQYF
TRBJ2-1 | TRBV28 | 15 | CASSSDSSSYNEQFF
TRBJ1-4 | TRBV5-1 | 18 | CASSLGQGNPATNEKLFF
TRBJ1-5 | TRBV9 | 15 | CASSVTPRGNQPQHF
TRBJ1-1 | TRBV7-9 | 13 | CASRLTGNTEAFF
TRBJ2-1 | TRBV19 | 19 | CASSFSLATQEAFYNEQFF
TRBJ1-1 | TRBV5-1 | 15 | CASSLAGDSYTEAFF
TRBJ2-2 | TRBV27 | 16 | CASSFLGSSGTGELFF
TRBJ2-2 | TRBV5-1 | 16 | CASSLRLAGNTGELFF